A single T cell receptor beta chain is shown here with its context. Its antigen remains unknown. These data come from a study of cytomegalovirus exposure and HLA in healthy donors. Regarding the study as a whole: Researchers catalogued roughly 150 TCR beta chains as cytomegalovirus-associated. Many donors carried some public TCRs, although rarity characterized most TCR sequences.

Data came from immunoSEQ multiplex PCR; TCRdb stores just in-frame clones and leaves some out. The sample includes fewer than 250,000 clones, 86% seen only once; the top ten take more than 1.1%. V lost 5 bases to trimming and J lost 4 bases, with 12 bases between them. CDR1 SGHDT and CDR2 YYEEEE come from the germline V gene. The CDR3 runs to 13 residues. The sample taken for sequencing was PBMCs. The sequence was obtained from a woman under 30 in good health and CMV-seronegative. The rearrangement links TRBV5-6 to TRBJ2-5; no definite D call. CDR3: CASRFRPGETQYF. The CDR3 nucleotides read TGTGCCAGCAGATTCCGGCCGGGAGAGACCCAGTACTTC.